This TCR beta chain was captured in a study of T-cell memory formation after mild COVID-19. Study-wide findings and caveats: While clones contracting from day 15 to 85 were balanced between CD4 and CD8, later expanders leaned CD4+. The main location of contracting CD4+ clones was CM and EM, and that of contracting CD8+ clones was EMRA.

TCRdb called the 5' RACE reads again in MiXCR, with one record for every CDR3 protein. Seen here are 410,000 or so distinct CDR3 sequences, 23% observed once, and the top ten hold around 14%. The CDR3 has 10 residues. The V end lost 7 bases, the J end lost 8 bases, and 11 bases lay between the germline ends. From germline, CDR1 is GTSNPN and CDR2 SVGIG (reference sequence). This clonotype was seen more than once but under ten times. Its antigen is still unknown. Sequencing used PBMCs or a T cell subset sorted from them (not recorded which). This receptor was taken from an adult woman who had mild COVID-19 (a few samples of this study predate the infection). Cell type and time point are not known. The chain recombines TRBV30 with TRBJ1-2; unclear D gene. The CDR3 sequence: CASQERGYTF. CDR3 DNA: TGTGCCTCCCAAGAGAGGGGCTACACCTTC. Filled out from reference TRBV30 and TRBJ1-2, the complete variable domain reads SQTIHQWPATLVQPVGSPLSLECTVEGTSNPNLYWYRQAAGRGLQLLFYSVGIGQISSEVPQNLSASRPQDRQFILSSKKLLLSDSGFYLCASQERGYTFGSGTRLTVV.